Following are 32 T cell receptor beta chains from one sample sequenced in a study of blood T cell repertoires in COVID-19. TCRdb keeps only in-frame clones here, not all; method: immunoSEQ multiplex PCR. The table lists 180,000 or so clones, roughly 76% of them singletons, with approximately 10% in the top ten. The sequencing input was peripheral blood. The origin of the receptors is a woman aged 40 to 49 with COVID-19, enrolled during active disease.

V and J are TRBV9 and TRBJ2-2; 14 nucleotides agree with TRBD2. V was clipped by 4 bases and J by 2 bases; unmatched bases: 7. The CDR3 has 18 residues. Germline assignment: CDR1 SGDLS and CDR2 YYNGEE. CDR3 sequence (DNA): TGTGCCAGCAGCCCGCCGGGACTAGCGGGAGATAACACCGGGGAGCTGTTTTTT. Amino acid sequence: CASSPPGLAGDNTGELFF.

The sample holds one count of this clone. J is TRBJ2-5 and V is TRBV6-5; TRBD1 might be the D (7 bases). Germline CDR1 is MNHEY and CDR2 is SVGAGI. The CDR3 has 15 amino acids. V lost 5 bases and J lost 0, with 13 bases in between. CDR3 nucleotides: TGTGCCAGCAGTCCACAGGGGAGGTACCAAGAGACCCAGTACTTC. The encoded protein is CASSPQGRYQETQYF.

J is TRBJ2-5 and V is TRBV11-2, with D possibly TRBD1 on 6 matching bases. V was pared by 3 bases and J by 4 bases, with 12 bases between. The germline V gene has CDR1 SGHAT and CDR2 FQNNGV. CDR3 size: 14 residues. CDR3 amino acids: CASSFTGRGETQYF. The DNA of the CDR3 is TGTGCCAGCAGCTTCACAGGGAGAGGAGAGACCCAGTACTTC.

As DNA, the CDR3 is TGTGCCAGCACCTCTCGACTAGCGGGGGGGAACAATGAGCAGTTCTTC. Protein product: CASTSRLAGGNNEQFF. The chain carries TRBV19 and TRBJ2-1; 14 nucleotides match TRBD2. The CDR3 totals 16 residues. Germline assignment: CDR1 LNHDA and CDR2 SQIVND (reference sequence). With V trimmed by 9 bases and J by 5 bases, 9 bases remained unmatched. Filled out from reference TRBV19 and TRBJ2-1, the complete variable domain reads DGGITQSPKYLFRKEGQNVTLSCEQNLNHDAMYWYRQDPGQGLRLIYYSQIVNDFQKGDIAEGYSVSREKKESFPLTVTSAQKNPTAFYLCASTSRLAGGNNEQFFGPGTRLTVL.

This clone was counted once. The rearrangement uses TRBV6-5 and TRBJ1-1; 8 bases line up with TRBD1. CDR3 length equals 15 residues. Trimming removed 6 bases from V and 4 bases from J; junction bases left unmatched: 10. Germline CDR1 reads MNHEY; CDR2 reads SVGAGI. The CDR3 region is CASSRKPTGGTEAFF. The CDR3 nucleotides are TGTGCCAGCAGCCGAAAACCTACAGGGGGCACTGAAGCTTTCTTT.

The chain is built from TRBV27 and TRBJ2-5, with D maybe TRBD1 (6 bases). The CDR3 sequence is 14 residues long. V was pared by 2 bases and J by 1 base, with 8 bases between. Germline CDR1 is MNHEY and CDR2 is SMNVEV (reference sequence). The CDR3 protein is CASSLRGSQETQYF. CDR3 sequence (DNA): TGTGCCAGCAGTTTAAGGGGGTCCCAAGAGACCCAGTACTTC.

The chain links TRBV12-3 or TRBV12-4 to TRBJ1-1, with D unresolved. V was trimmed by 5 bases and J by 8 bases, leaving 15 bases between them. CDR3 size: 13 residues. CDR3 loop: CASSLDLGPEAFF. The CDR3, as DNA: TGTGCCAGCAGTCTCGATCTAGGTCCGGAAGCTTTCTTT.

J is TRBJ1-1 and V is TRBV7-9; D ambiguous. Trimming removed 4 bases at V and 4 bases at J, with 13 bases between. The CDR3 consists of 14 residues. Germline CDR1 is SEHNR and CDR2 is FQNEAQ (reference sequence). CDR3 residues: CASSSSLGSTEAFF. The DNA of the CDR3 is TGTGCCAGCAGCTCATCCCTAGGGAGCACTGAAGCTTTCTTT.

V and J are TRBV28 and TRBJ2-7; 8 nucleotides match TRBD2. Germline CDR1 is MDHEN and CDR2 is SYDVKM. The CDR3 runs to 15 residues. The V gene end was trimmed by 7 bases and the J gene end by 4 bases; junction bases not matched to a gene: 12. The CDR3 DNA follows: TGTGCCAGCACCCCCGCCGGGACTAGTTCTTACGAGCAGTACTTC. This encodes CASTPAGTSSYEQYF.

The gene calls are TRBV9 and TRBJ2-2; 8 positions agree with TRBD2. Looked up from germline, CDR1 is SGDLS and CDR2 is YYNGEE. Germline trimming cut 0 bases from V and 4 bases from J; bases unmatched to any gene: 2. CDR3 length equals 15 residues. The CDR3 loop is CASSVDGRATGELFF. In DNA form, the CDR3 reads TGTGCCAGCAGCGTAGACGGGAGGGCCACCGGGGAGCTGTTTTTT.

The V call is TRBV3-1 (or the pseudogene TRBV3-2), the J call TRBJ1-1; the D gene is possibly TRBD1 (6 bases). The CDR3 has 14 residues. With 2 bases removed from V and 6 bases from J, the gap between germline ends came to 13 bases. The V gene's germline CDR1 is LGHDT and CDR2 YNNKEL (reference sequence). In DNA, the CDR3 is TGTGCCAGCAGCCAATCCAGGGGCCACCCTGAAGCTTTCTTT. Residues: CASSQSRGHPEAFF.

This sequence joins TRBV27 and TRBJ2-7; D not resolved. The CDR3 totals 13 residues. Trimming removed 0 bases from V and 3 bases from J, with 6 bases in between. CDR1 MNHEY and CDR2 SMNVEV come from the germline V gene (reference sequence). DNA of the CDR3: TGTGCCAGCAGTTTATCTAACGGCTACGAGCAGTACGTC. Its translation is CASSLSNGYEQYV.

The chain has TRBV28 and TRBJ2-1; 9 nucleotides agree with TRBD1. The V gene's germline CDR1 is MDHEN and CDR2 SYDVKM. CDR3 size: 14 residues. The trim removed 5 bases at V and 4 bases at J, leaving 3 bases unmatched. In DNA form, the CDR3 reads TGTGCCAGCAGTCCCGGGACAGGGTACAATGAGCAGTTCTTC. Protein: CASSPGTGYNEQFF. Full variable domain (outside the CDR3, taken from reference TRBV28 and TRBJ2-1): DVKVTQSSRYLVKRTGEKVFLECVQDMDHENMFWYRQDPGLGLRLIYFSYDVKMKEKGDIPEGYSVSREKKERFSLILESASTNQTSMYLCASSPGTGYNEQFFGPGTRLTVL.

The genes are TRBV7-9 and TRBJ1-4; TRBD1 might be the D (5 bases). The CDR3 totals 11 residues. Between the trimmed V and J ends, which lost 4 bases and 13 bases, there was a span of 10 bases. The germline CDR1 and CDR2 sequences are SEHNR and FQNEAQ (reference sequence). The CDR3 sequence: CASSYGGRLFF. DNA of the CDR3: TGTGCCAGCAGCTACGGGGGACGACTGTTTTTT.

This clone came up once. The chain employs TRBV10-2 and TRBJ1-3; TRBD1 is a possible D gene (5 bases). The CDR3 spans 14 residues. V lost 2 bases and J 2 bases, leaving 7 bases between the germline ends. Germline V gene sequence: CDR1 WSHSY, CDR2 SAAADI. The CDR3: CASSESRAGNTIYF. Written as DNA, the CDR3 is TGCGCCAGCAGTGAGAGCAGGGCTGGAAACACCATATATTTT.

The chain recombines TRBV3-1 (or the pseudogene TRBV3-2) with TRBJ1-1; D call uncertain. Trimming left V 0 bases short and J 11 bases short, with 10 bases between. CDR3 length: 12 residues. Germline V gene sequence: CDR1 LGHDT, CDR2 YNNKEL (reference sequence). The CDR3 DNA follows: TGTGCCAGCAGCCAAGATCGCGGGGAGGCTTTCTTT. Its protein is CASSQDRGEAFF.

This sequence joins TRBV10-2 and TRBJ2-6; TRBD2 matches at 13 bases. Looked up from germline, CDR1 is WSHSY and CDR2 is SAAADI. V shed 7 bases, J shed 0 bases, and the junction held 12 bases outside the gene matches. This CDR3 is 20 amino acids long. For the CDR3, the DNA is TGCGCCAGCATGAGACTAGCGGGAGGTGCCGGGTCCTCTGGGGCCAACGTCCTGACTTTC. It yields the protein CASMRLAGGAGSSGANVLTF.

V and J are TRBV6-5 and TRBJ1-4; 8 bases fit TRBD1. The CDR3 has 14 amino acids. V shed 8 bases and J 9 bases; nucleotides not matched to a gene: 11. In germline, CDR1 is MNHEY, CDR2 SVGAGI. The CDR3, as DNA: TGTGCCAGCGCCCACGGACAGGGTGAGCAAAAACTGTTTTTT. It is translated as CASAHGQGEQKLFF.

This chain connects TRBV10-3 to TRBJ1-5, with 9 bases matching TRBD1. The germline V gene has CDR1 ENHRY and CDR2 SYGVKD. CDR3 length: 16 residues. The trim removed 0 bases at V and 2 bases at J, leaving 2 bases unmatched. Written as DNA, the CDR3 is TGTGCCATCAGTGAGTCTTGGGACAGGGGCAATCAGCCCCAGCATTTT. It translates to CAISESWDRGNQPQHF.

The DNA of the CDR3 is TGTGCCAGCAGCCTATTCGGGAGCACAGATACGCAGTATTTT. It specifies CASSLFGSTDTQYF. The chain carries TRBV3-1 (or the pseudogene TRBV3-2) and TRBJ2-3; D is uncertain. This CDR3 contains 14 residues. The germline CDR1 and CDR2 sequences are LGHDT and YNNKEL (reference sequence). V was pared by 4 bases and J by 0 bases, with 8 bases between.

As to this clone: At the DNA level, this CDR3 is encoded by other sequences in the same sample as well. The V call is TRBV9, the J call TRBJ2-3; D is possibly TRBD2 (6 bases). Germline values: CDR1 SGDLS, CDR2 YYNGEE. V dropped 0 bases and J dropped 0 bases, with 11 bases sitting between them. CDR3 length: 16 amino acids. The CDR3 here is CASSVGSSGSTDTQYF. The DNA for the CDR3 is TGTGCCAGCAGCGTAGGCAGTAGCGGAAGCACAGATACGCAGTATTTT. Full variable domain (missing parts from reference TRBV9 and TRBJ2-3): DSGVTQTPKHLITATGQRVTLRCSPRSGDLSVYWYQQSLDQGLQFLIQYYNGEERAKGNILERFSAQQFPDLHSELNLSSLELGDSALYFCASSVGSSGSTDTQYFGPGTRLTVL.

The chain couples TRBV30 to TRBJ1-6; D may be TRBD1 (6 bases). CDR1 is GTSNPN and CDR2 is SVGIG in the germline V gene (reference sequence). The CDR3 runs 19 residues. V was shortened by 4 bases and J by 7 bases, with 29 bases between the two germline ends. CDR3 protein: CAWTLRGRTSGRGNSPLHF. Written as DNA, the CDR3 is TGTGCCTGGACCCTGAGGGGTAGGACTTCAGGGAGGGGGAATTCACCCCTCCACTTT.

About this clone: The same CDR3 arises from other DNA sequences in this sample as well. The J gene is TRBJ2-7, the V gene TRBV27, with 10 bases lining up with TRBD2. V dropped 0 bases and J dropped 4; count of bases not matched to a gene: 3. Germline CDR1 is MNHEY and CDR2 is SMNVEV (reference sequence). This CDR3 is built from 15 residues. DNA for the CDR3: TGTGCCAGCAGTTTATCGGCTAGCGGGAGTTACGAGCAGTACTTC. Its protein product is CASSLSASGSYEQYF.

The chain recombines TRBV4-1 with TRBJ2-1; 7 nucleotides agree with TRBD1. CDR1 and CDR2 (germline): MGHRA, YSYEKL. The CDR3 loop spans 13 amino acids. The junction had 13 bases not matched to a gene; V was cut back by 5 bases and J by 15 bases. The CDR3 spells CASSYLGTGDLFF. CDR3 sequence (DNA): TGCGCCAGCAGCTACTTAGGTACAGGGGACCTGTTCTTC.

This chain joins TRBV12-3 or TRBV12-4 and TRBJ2-3; unclear D gene. The CDR3 sequence is 12 residues long. Trimming removed 7 bases from V and 6 bases from J, with 11 bases in between. CDR3 protein: CASTLSRDTQYF. CDR3 nucleotide sequence: TGTGCCAGCACCCTATCCCGGGATACGCAGTATTTT.

The rearrangement uses TRBV30 and TRBJ1-2; D unresolved. CDR1 is GTSNPN and CDR2 is SVGIG in the germline V gene (reference sequence). V was trimmed by 0 bases and J by 2 bases, leaving 7 bases between them. The CDR3 runs to 13 residues. The CDR3 DNA sequence: TGTGCCTGGAGTGTAACTTGGAACTATGGCTACACCTTC. Encoded protein: CAWSVTWNYGYTF.

The chain employs TRBV5-1 and TRBJ2-2; 10 nucleotides agree with TRBD2. Germline V gene sequence: CDR1 SGHRS, CDR2 YFSETQ. This CDR3 region has 16 residues. Trimming cost V 1 base and J 8 bases; bases outside gene matches: 8. Here the CDR3 reads CASSLFPSGSSGELFF. As DNA, the CDR3 is TGCGCCAGCAGCTTGTTCCCTAGCGGGAGTTCTGGGGAGCTGTTTTTT.

The chain joins TRBV9 to TRBJ1-1, with 8 bases that match TRBD1. The V gene's germline CDR1 is SGDLS and CDR2 YYNGEE. V trimming: 0 bases; J trimming: 6 bases; junction bases outside the gene matches: 4. This CDR3 comprises 14 residues. The CDR3 DNA follows: TGTGCCAGCAGCGTAGCTACAGGGGGAGCTGAAGCTTTCTTT. As protein: CASSVATGGAEAFF.

This chain connects TRBV10-1 to TRBJ2-3, with unresolved D. The CDR3 extends over 15 amino acids. Germline V gene sequence: CDR1 WNHNN, CDR2 SYGVQD (reference sequence). Trimming took 4 bases from V and 0 from J, leaving 11 bases between them. The CDR3, as DNA: TGCGCCAGCAGTGCACGCGGAAGGAGCACAGATACGCAGTATTTT. Translated: CASSARGRSTDTQYF.

This clone was observed a few times. The chain employs TRBV2 and TRBJ2-6, with a possible D match to TRBD1 (6 bases). Germline assignment: CDR1 SNHLY and CDR2 FYNNEI. The CDR3 contains 15 residues. V lost 9 bases and J 3 bases, leaving 15 bases between the germline ends. CDR3 nucleotide sequence: TGTGCCAGACAGGGAATTTCGAGTGGGGCCAACGTCCTGACTTTC. Translation: CARQGISSGANVLTF.

This chain connects TRBV5-1 to TRBJ1-1, with D possibly being TRBD1 (5 bases). This CDR3 region has 14 residues. The V end was cut by 0 bases, the J end by 5 bases, with 11 bases between. The V gene's germline CDR1 is SGHRS and CDR2 YFSETQ. CDR3 residues: CASSLGGGGTEAFF. The CDR3 DNA follows: TGCGCCAGCAGCTTGGGGGGCGGAGGGACTGAAGCTTTCTTT.

This chain joins TRBV11-1 and TRBJ1-1; D gene uncertain. CDR1 is SGHAT and CDR2 is FQDESV in the germline V gene (reference sequence). V lost 1 base and J 2 bases, leaving 8 bases between the germline ends. The CDR3 is 14 residues long. CDR3 sequence: CASSLVRRNTEAFF. CDR3 in DNA: TGTGCCAGCAGCTTAGTCCGGAGAAACACTGAAGCTTTCTTT.